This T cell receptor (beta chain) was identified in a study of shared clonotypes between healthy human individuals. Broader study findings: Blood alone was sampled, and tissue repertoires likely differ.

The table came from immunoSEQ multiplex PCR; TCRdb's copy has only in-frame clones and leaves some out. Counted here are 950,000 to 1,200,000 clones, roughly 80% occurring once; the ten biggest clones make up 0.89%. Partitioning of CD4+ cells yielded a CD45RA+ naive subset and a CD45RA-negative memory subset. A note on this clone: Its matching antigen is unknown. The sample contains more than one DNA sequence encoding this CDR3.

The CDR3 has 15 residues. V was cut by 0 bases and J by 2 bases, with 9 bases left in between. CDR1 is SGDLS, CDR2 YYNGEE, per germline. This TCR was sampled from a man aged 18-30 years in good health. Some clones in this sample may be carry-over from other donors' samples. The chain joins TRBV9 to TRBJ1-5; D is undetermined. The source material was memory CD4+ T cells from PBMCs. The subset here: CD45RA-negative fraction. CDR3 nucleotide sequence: TGTGCCAGCAGCGTAGCTCCCGGCGGCAATCAGCCCCAGCATTTT. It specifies CASSVAPGGNQPQHF. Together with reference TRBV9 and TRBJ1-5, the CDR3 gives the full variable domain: DSGVTQTPKHLITATGQRVTLRCSPRSGDLSVYWYQQSLDQGLQFLIQYYNGEERAKGNILERFSAQQFPDLHSELNLSSLELGDSALYFCASSVAPGGNQPQHFGDGTRLSIL.